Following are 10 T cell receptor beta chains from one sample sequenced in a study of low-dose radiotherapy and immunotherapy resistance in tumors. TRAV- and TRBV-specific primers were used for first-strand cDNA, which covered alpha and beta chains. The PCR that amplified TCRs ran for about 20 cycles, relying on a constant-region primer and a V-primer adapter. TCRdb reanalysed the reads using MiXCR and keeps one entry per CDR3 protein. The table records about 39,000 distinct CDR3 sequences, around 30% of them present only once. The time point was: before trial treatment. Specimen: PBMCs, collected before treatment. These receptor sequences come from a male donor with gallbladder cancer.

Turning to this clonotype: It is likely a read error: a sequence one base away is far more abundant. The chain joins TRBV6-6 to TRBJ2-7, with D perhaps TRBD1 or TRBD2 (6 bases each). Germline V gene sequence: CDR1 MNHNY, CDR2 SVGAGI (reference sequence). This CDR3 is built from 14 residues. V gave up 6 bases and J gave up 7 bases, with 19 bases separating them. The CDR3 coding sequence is TGTGCCAGCAGGACCGGGGGCTCCTACAATGAGCAGTACTTC. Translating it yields CASRTGGSYNEQYF.

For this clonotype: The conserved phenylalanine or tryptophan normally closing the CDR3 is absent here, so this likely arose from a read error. The CDR3 region is CASSSRTRAAASGAYNEQFL. CDR3 DNA sequence: TGTGCCAGCAGCTCCCGAACTAGGGCCGCTGCTAGCGGGGCCTACAATGAGCAGTTCCTC. The chain is built from TRBV11-2 and TRBJ2-1; TRBD2 aligns across 9 bases. The CDR3 is made up of 20 amino acids. Germline V gene lookup returns CDR1 SGHAT and CDR2 FQNNGV. The trim removed 4 bases at V and 2 bases at J, leaving 18 bases unmatched.

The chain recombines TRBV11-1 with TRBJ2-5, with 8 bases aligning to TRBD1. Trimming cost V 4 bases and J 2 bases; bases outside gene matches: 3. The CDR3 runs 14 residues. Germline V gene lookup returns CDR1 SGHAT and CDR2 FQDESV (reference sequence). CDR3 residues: CASSSRQGQETQYF. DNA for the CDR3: TGTGCCAGCAGCTCTAGACAGGGGCAAGAGACCCAGTACTTC.

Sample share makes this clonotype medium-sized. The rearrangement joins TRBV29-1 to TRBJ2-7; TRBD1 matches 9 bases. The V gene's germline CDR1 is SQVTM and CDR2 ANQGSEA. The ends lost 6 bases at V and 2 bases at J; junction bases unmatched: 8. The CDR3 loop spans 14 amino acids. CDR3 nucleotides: TGCAGCGTGGAAACAGGGGGCAGGCCCTACGAGCAGTACTTC. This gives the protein CSVETGGRPYEQYF.

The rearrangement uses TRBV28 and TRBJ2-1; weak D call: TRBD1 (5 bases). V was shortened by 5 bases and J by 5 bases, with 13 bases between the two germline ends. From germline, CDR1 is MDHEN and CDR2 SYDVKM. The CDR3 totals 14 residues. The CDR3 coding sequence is TGTGCCAGCAGTATTATTGGACAACACAATGAGCAGTTCTTC. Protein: CASSIIGQHNEQFF.

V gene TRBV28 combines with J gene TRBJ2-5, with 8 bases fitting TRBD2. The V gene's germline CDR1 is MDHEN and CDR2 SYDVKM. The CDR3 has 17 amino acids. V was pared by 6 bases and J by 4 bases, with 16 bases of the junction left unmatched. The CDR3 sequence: CASSPPRGALRVETQYF. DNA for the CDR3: TGTGCCAGCAGCCCCCCGCGGGGGGCGCTACGGGTAGAGACCCAGTACTTC.

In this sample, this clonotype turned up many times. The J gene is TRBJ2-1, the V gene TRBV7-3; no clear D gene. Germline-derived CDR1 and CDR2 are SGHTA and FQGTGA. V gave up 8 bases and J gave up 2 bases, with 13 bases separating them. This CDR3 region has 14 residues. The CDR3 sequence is CASGVGSTYNEQFF. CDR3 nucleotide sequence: TGTGCCAGCGGAGTCGGCTCAACCTACAATGAGCAGTTCTTC.

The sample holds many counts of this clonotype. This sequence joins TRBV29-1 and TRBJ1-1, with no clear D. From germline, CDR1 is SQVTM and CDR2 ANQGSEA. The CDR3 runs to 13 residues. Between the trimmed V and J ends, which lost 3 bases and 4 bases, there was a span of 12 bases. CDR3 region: CSVEEVGGTEAFF. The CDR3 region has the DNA TGCAGCGTTGAGGAGGTAGGAGGCACTGAAGCTTTCTTT.

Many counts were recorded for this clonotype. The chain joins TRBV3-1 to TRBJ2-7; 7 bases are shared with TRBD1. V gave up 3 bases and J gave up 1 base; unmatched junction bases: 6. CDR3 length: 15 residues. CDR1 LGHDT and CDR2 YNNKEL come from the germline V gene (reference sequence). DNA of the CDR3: TGTGCCAGCAGCCAGGGGTTGGGACAGTCCTACGAGCAGTACTTC. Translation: CASSQGLGQSYEQYF.

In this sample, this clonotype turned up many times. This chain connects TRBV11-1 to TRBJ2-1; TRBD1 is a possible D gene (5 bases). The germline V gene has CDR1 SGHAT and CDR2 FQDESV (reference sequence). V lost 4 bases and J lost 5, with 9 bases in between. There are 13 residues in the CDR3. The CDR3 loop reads CASSWQGNNEQFF. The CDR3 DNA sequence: TGTGCCAGCAGCTGGCAGGGTAACAATGAGCAGTTCTTC.